This T cell receptor (beta chain) was retrieved from a study of regulatory T cells in long-lasting Graves disease. Regarding the study as a whole: Persistent Graves' patients showed less TCR diversity than newly diagnosed ones. Persistent patients had more shared public clonotypes (about 2,700) than new patients (approximately 970).

This CDR3 spans 12 amino acids. V was trimmed by 1 base and J by 11 bases, leaving 11 bases between them. In germline, CDR1 is SEHNR, CDR2 FQNEAQ (reference sequence). Combining iRepertoire HTBI primers with Arm-PCR of CDR3 regions, the authors built TCR beta libraries. TCRdb reanalysed the multiplex PCR reads using MiXCR and keeps one entry per CDR3 protein. Of about 460,000 distinct CDR3 sequences listed, less than 25% are singletons. About this clonotype itself: What it recognizes is unknown. A read error is likely, as this CDR3 ends without the conserved phenylalanine or tryptophan.

Time point indicated: persistent/refractory GD, antithyroid drugs over 5 years with positive TRAb. After RNA was extracted from PBMCs, the TCR library was made from it. One endocrinology department in Xi'an, China, was where patients came from. The specimen was peripheral blood mononuclear cells (PBMCs), collected when the disease was refractory, from a patient treated with antithyroid drugs. The origin of this receptor is a female donor with Graves disease. This chain uses TRBV7-9 with TRBJ1-1; D is undetermined. In nucleotides, the CDR3 is TGTGCCAGCAGCTTAGAGACACTCCAGGCTTTCTAT. Its translation is CASSLETLQAFY.